The clone carrying this TCR beta chain showed up just a few times. These data belong to a study of beta chain features in type 1 diabetes. V shed 3 bases and J 6 bases; nucleotides not matched to a gene: 7. Per the germline V gene, CDR1 is KGHSH and CDR2 is LQKENI. The CDR3 loop spans 15 amino acids. As every portion of the isolated RNA was reverse transcribed, the sequencing read expressed TCRB transcripts. Only in-frame clones appear in the TCRdb table, and some are missing; sequencing was by immunoSEQ multiplex PCR. The table has fewer than 650,000 clones, 15% to 19% seen once. The sequence was collected from a man aged 18 to 29 in good health. The chain combines TRBV18 with TRBJ1-1; 10 nucleotides line up with TRBD1. The sequencing input was naive CD4+ T cells from blood. In nucleotides, the CDR3 is TGTGCCAGCTCACCGGGACAGGGGATAAGTCCTGAAGCTTTCTTT. The encoded protein is CASSPGQGISPEAFF.